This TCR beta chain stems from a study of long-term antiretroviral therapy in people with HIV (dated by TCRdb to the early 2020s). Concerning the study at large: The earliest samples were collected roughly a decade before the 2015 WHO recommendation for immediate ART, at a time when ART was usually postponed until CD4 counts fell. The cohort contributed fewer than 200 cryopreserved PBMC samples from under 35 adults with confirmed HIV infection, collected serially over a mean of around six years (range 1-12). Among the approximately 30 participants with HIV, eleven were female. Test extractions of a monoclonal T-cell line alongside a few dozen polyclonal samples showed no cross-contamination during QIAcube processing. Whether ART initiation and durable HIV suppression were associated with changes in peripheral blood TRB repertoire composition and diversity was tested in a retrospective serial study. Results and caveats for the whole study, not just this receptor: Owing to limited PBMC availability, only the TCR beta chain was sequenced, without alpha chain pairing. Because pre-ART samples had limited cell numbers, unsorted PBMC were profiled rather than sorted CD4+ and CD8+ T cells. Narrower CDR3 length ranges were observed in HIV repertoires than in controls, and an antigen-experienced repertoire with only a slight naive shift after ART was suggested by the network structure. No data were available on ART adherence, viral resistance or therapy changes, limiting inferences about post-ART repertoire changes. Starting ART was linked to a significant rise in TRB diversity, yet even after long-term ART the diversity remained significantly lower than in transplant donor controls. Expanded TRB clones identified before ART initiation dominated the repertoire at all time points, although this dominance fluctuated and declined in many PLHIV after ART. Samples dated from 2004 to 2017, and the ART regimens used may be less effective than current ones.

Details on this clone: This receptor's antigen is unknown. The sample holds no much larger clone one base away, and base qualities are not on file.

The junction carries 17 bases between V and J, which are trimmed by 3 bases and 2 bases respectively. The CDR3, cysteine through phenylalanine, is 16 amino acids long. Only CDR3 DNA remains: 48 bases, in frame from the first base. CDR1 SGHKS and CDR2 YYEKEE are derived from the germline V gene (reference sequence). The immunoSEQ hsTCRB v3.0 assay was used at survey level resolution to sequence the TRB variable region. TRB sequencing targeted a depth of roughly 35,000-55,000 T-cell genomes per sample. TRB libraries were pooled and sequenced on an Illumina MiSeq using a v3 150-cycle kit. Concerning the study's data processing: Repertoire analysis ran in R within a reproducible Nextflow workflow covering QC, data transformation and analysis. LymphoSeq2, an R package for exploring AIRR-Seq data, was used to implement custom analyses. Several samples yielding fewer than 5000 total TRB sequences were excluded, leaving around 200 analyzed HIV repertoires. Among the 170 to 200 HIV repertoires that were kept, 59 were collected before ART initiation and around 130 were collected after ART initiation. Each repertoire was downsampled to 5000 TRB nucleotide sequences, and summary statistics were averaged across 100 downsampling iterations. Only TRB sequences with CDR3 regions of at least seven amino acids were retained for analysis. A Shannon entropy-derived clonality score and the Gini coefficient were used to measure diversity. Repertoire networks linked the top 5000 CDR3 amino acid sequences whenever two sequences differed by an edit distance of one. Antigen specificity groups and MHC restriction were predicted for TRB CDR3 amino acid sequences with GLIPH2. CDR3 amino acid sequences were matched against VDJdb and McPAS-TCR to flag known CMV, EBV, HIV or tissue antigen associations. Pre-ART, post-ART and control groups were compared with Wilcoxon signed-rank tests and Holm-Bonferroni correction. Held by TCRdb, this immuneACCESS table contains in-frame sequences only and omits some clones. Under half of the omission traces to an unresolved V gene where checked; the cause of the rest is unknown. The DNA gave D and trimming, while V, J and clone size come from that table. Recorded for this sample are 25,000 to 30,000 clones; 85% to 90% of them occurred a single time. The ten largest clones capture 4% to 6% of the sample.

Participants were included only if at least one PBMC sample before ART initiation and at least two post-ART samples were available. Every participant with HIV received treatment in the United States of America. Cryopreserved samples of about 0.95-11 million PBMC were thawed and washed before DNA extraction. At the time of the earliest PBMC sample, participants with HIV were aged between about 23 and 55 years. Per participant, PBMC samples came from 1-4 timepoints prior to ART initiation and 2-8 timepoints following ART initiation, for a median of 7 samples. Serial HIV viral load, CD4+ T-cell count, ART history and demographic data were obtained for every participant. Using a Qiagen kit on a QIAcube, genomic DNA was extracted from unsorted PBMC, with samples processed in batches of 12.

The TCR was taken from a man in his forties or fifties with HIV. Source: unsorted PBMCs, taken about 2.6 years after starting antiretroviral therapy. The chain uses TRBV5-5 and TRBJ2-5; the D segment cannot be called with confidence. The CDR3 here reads CASSSRRLGQQETQYF. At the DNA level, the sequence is TGTGCCAGCAGCTCCCGTCGCTTAGGTCAGCAAGAGACCCAGTACTTC.